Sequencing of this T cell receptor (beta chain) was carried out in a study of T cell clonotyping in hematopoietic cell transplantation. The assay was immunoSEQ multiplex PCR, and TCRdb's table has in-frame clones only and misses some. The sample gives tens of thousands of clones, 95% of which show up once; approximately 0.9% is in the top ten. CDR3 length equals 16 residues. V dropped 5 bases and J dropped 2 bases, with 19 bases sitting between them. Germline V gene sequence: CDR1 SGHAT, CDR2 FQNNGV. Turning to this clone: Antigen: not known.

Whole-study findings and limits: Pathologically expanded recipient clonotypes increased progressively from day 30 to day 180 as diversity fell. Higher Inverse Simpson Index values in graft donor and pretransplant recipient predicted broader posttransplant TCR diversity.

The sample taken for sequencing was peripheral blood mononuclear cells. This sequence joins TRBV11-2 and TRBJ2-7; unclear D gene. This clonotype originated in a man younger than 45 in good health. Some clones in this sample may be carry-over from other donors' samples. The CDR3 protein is CASSPLAVHLTYEQYF. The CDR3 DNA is TGTGCCAGCAGCCCTCTGGCAGTCCATCTTACCTACGAGCAGTACTTC.